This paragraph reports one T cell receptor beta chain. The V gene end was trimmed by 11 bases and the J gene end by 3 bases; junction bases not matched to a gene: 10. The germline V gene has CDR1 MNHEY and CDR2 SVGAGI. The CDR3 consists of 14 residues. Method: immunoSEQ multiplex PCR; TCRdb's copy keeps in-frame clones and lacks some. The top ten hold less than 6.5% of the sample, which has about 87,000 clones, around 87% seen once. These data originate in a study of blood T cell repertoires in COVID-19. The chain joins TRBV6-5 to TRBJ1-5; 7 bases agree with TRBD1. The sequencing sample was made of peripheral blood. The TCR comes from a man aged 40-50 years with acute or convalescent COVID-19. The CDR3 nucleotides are TGTGCCGGAGGCTTACAGGGGAACAATCAGCCCCAGCATTTT. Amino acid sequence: CAGGLQGNNQPQHF.